The clone carrying this TCR beta chain was recorded at least ten times. The time point is: newly diagnosed GD, antithyroid drugs for less than 3 months. The TCR library was made from RNA extracted from PBMCs. Graves' disease diagnosis used American Thyroid Association guidelines. The data are from a study of regulatory T cells in long-lasting Graves disease. CDR3 regions were amplified by Arm-PCR using iRepertoire HTBI primers to build TCR beta libraries. TCRdb processed the multiplex PCR reads anew with MiXCR; each CDR3 protein has one entry. The sample gives about 430,000 distinct CDR3 sequences, about 15% of which show up once; about 7.8% is in the top ten. CDR3 length: 14 amino acids. From germline, CDR1 is SGHNT and CDR2 YENEEA. V shed 5 bases and J shed 5 bases, with 13 bases lying between them. The same data also went into a second study, on T cells in Graves' hyperthyroidism and ophthalmopathy. From that paper: During a first-round RT-PCR of the TCR CDR3, the HTBI primer set was used.

The chain couples TRBV11-3 to TRBJ2-1; D might be TRBD1 or TRBD2, each matching 5 bases. This sample comprised peripheral blood mononuclear cells (PBMCs), obtained at new diagnosis, from a patient treated with antithyroid drugs. The clonotype comes from a woman aged 35 to 49 with Graves disease. CDR3 residues: CASSGDEEDNEQFF. CDR3 coding DNA: TGTGCCAGCAGCGGGGACGAGGAAGACAATGAGCAGTTCTTC.